The 16 T cell receptor beta chains below come from one sample, sequenced in a study of blood T cell repertoires in COVID-19. The protocol was immunoSEQ multiplex PCR, while the TCRdb copy is restricted to in-frame clones and leaves out a portion. The sample holds roughly 130,000 clones; approximately 84% are singletons and the top ten take roughly 3.4%. Input material: PBMCs or T cells enriched from blood (not recorded which). These receptor sequences come from a woman in her fifties or sixties with acute COVID-19.

The chain recombines TRBV9 with TRBJ1-3; D uncertain. Germline V gives CDR1 SGDLS, CDR2 YYNGEE. The CDR3 extends over 17 amino acids. V was cut by 0 bases and J by 0 bases, with 13 bases left in between. CDR3 in DNA: TGTGCCAGCAGCGTAGATGTTAGCGCTAGCTCTGGAAACACCATATATTTT. Translated: CASSVDVSASSGNTIYF. Full variable domain (remainder filled in from reference TRBV9 and TRBJ1-3): DSGVTQTPKHLITATGQRVTLRCSPRSGDLSVYWYQQSLDQGLQFLIQYYNGEERAKGNILERFSAQQFPDLHSELNLSSLELGDSALYFCASSVDVSASSGNTIYFGEGSWLTVV.

This chain links TRBV29-1 with TRBJ2-1; 13 bases are a match to TRBD2. The V and J ends lost 7 bases and 8 bases, in that order; junction bases with no gene match: 11. The CDR3 loop spans 15 amino acids. Germline CDR1 is SQVTM and CDR2 is ANQGSEA. CDR3 DNA: TGCAGCGCTGATTCGACTAGCGGGAGGAGGGATGAGCAGTTCTTC. Translating it yields CSADSTSGRRDEQFF.

The CDR3 DNA is TGTGCCATCCATGAGGGGGGGTCCTACAATGAGCAGTTCTTC. Translating gives CAIHEGGSYNEQFF. The rearrangement links TRBV10-3 to TRBJ2-1; D perhaps matches TRBD2 (7 bases). The CDR3 contains 14 residues. The germline gives CDR1 ENHRY, CDR2 SYGVKD. Trimming took off 8 bases at V and 1 base at J, with 12 bases between the two ends.

The chain has TRBV7-8 and TRBJ2-1, with 11 positions matching TRBD2. Per the germline V gene, CDR1 is SGHVS and CDR2 is FQNEAQ. V was clipped by 3 bases and J by 14 bases; unmatched bases: 3. This CDR3 spans 12 amino acids. The DNA of the CDR3 is TGTGCCAGCAGCTTTAGCGGGAGGGCTGAGTTCTTC. This gives the protein CASSFSGRAEFF.

This clone was detected once. The rearrangement uses TRBV27 and TRBJ2-3; no clear D. V lost 4 bases and J 2 bases, leaving 4 bases between the germline ends. CDR1 and CDR2 from the germline V gene are MNHEY and SMNVEV (reference sequence). CDR3 length equals 12 residues. CDR3 DNA: TGTGCCAGCAGTTCCCACACAGATACGCAGTATTTT. Its protein product is CASSSHTDTQYF.

The gene calls are TRBV11-3 and TRBJ2-1; 8 positions agree with TRBD1. V shed 0 bases and J 7 bases; nucleotides not matched to a gene: 8. The CDR3 covers 16 residues. Looked up from germline, CDR1 is SGHNT and CDR2 is YENEEA. CDR3 sequence reads: CASSLDETGVRNEQFF. The CDR3 bases are TGTGCCAGCAGCTTAGATGAGACAGGGGTTAGAAATGAGCAGTTCTTC.

This sequence joins TRBV2 and TRBJ1-6; 7 nucleotides line up with TRBD1. Germline loops: CDR1 SNHLY, CDR2 FYNNEI. V was pared by 6 bases and J by 5 bases, with 7 bases of the junction left unmatched. The CDR3 extends over 15 amino acids. In nucleotides, the CDR3 is TGTGCCAGCAGGACAGGGATCCAAAATAATTCACCCCTCCACTTT. This translates into CASRTGIQNNSPLHF.

V gene TRBV9 combines with J gene TRBJ1-1, with D perhaps matching TRBD1 (5 bases). The CDR3 has 14 amino acids. Trimming pared 2 bases from V and 1 base from J, leaving 9 bases between. Per the germline V gene, CDR1 is SGDLS and CDR2 is YYNGEE. The CDR3 coding sequence is TGTGCCAGCAGCGTCTCAGGGCCGAACACTGAAGCTTTCTTT. As protein: CASSVSGPNTEAFF.

The rearrangement joins TRBV21-1 to TRBJ2-5; the table assigns TRBD2, which was not confirmed against the DNA. TRBV21-1 counts as a pseudogene. The CDR3 is 15 amino acids. This chain's CDR3 is CASSENSGSGETQYF. Written as DNA, the CDR3 is TGTGCCAGCAGCGAGAATAGCGGGAGCGGCGAGACCCAGTACTTC.

The V and J genes are TRBV13 and TRBJ1-1; D is possibly TRBD1 (6 bases). The CDR3 is 14 residues long. Trimming pared 4 bases from V and 5 bases from J, leaving 14 bases between. Germline V lookup: CDR1 PRHDT, CDR2 FYEKMQ (reference sequence). The CDR3 region has the DNA TGTGCCAGCAGCTCTCAGGGGAGGGGGACTGAAGCTTTCTTT. It codes for CASSSQGRGTEAFF.

This clone was recorded many times. This sequence joins TRBV4-1 and TRBJ1-5; D remains unclear. This CDR3 is built from 18 residues. Germline CDR1 reads MGHRA; CDR2 reads YSYEKL. V was shortened by 1 base and J by 0 bases, with 16 bases between the two germline ends. As DNA, the CDR3 is TGCGCCAGCAGCCAAGGCTGGCAGACATCCTATAGCAATCAGCCCCAGCATTTT. This codes for CASSQGWQTSYSNQPQHF.

The chain employs TRBV2 and TRBJ2-1; 10 nucleotides match TRBD2. In germline, CDR1 is SNHLY, CDR2 FYNNEI. V shed 2 bases and J 8 bases; nucleotides not matched to a gene: 6. The CDR3 loop spans 15 amino acids. The CDR3 loop is CASSETPSGSYEQFF. The CDR3 DNA reads TGTGCCAGCAGTGAAACGCCTAGCGGGAGTTATGAGCAGTTCTTC.

CDR3 coding DNA: TGTGCCAGCAGCTTACAGGGAGGCCCCACAGATACGCAGTATTTT. It specifies CASSLQGGPTDTQYF. This sequence joins TRBV7-3 and TRBJ2-3, with D perhaps TRBD2 (6 bases). Trimming pared 2 bases from V and 2 bases from J, leaving 11 bases between. The germline V gene encodes CDR1 SGHTA and CDR2 FQGTGA. The CDR3 is 15 residues long.

Here the CDR3 reads CSVVGWTGGYEQYF. Written as DNA, the CDR3 is TGCAGCGTTGTTGGGTGGACAGGGGGTTACGAGCAGTACTTC. The gene calls are TRBV29-1 and TRBJ2-7, with TRBD1 matching over 10 bases. This CDR3 is built from 14 residues. The V gene's germline CDR1 is SQVTM and CDR2 ANQGSEA. The V gene end was trimmed by 4 bases and the J gene end by 4 bases; junction bases not matched to a gene: 7.

The chain links TRBV15 to TRBJ2-7; tentative D call: TRBD1 (5 bases). The germline V and J ends were trimmed by 0 bases and 1 base, with 10 bases remaining between them. This CDR3 has 15 residues. CDR1 LNHNV and CDR2 YYDKDF come from the germline V gene (reference sequence). The CDR3 loop reads CATSRDSAGSYEQYF. DNA for the CDR3: TGTGCCACCAGCAGAGATTCGGCAGGGTCCTACGAGCAGTACTTC.

The J gene is TRBJ2-1, the V gene TRBV15, with D possibly being TRBD2 (6 bases). The CDR3 loop spans 17 amino acids. CDR1 is LNHNV, CDR2 YYDKDF, per germline (reference sequence). Deletions cut 0 bases from V and 5 bases from J, with 17 bases between. CDR3: CATSRDLSTGEHNEQFF. The CDR3 DNA reads as TGTGCCACCAGCAGAGATCTAAGTACGGGAGAACACAATGAGCAGTTCTTC.